One sample yielded the 3 T cell receptor beta chains listed below, sequenced in a study of Graves' ophthalmopathy and Graves' hyperthyroidism. RNA transcripts yielded amplified TCR beta CDR3 regions. The workflow started with a first-round RT-PCR run with HTBI primers and then moved on to a second-round multiplex PCR. TCRdb re-called the multiplex PCR reads with MiXCR, one entry per CDR3 protein. Of a few hundred thousand distinct CDR3 sequences detected, about a sixth appear once; the ten largest clones hold more than 9%. The sample consisted of peripheral blood. The source of these receptors is an adult man with Graves' ophthalmopathy.

This clonotype has at least ten counts. The chain is built from TRBV28 and TRBJ1-1, with D possibly matching TRBD1 (6 bases). The V end was cut by 9 bases, the J end by 0 bases, with 17 bases between. The CDR3 is 15 residues long. CDR1 is MDHEN and CDR2 is SYDVKM in the germline V gene. The chain's CDR3 is CASSRAGALNTEAFF. The CDR3 nucleotides are TGTGCCAGTAGCCGGGCAGGGGCCCTGAACACTGAAGCTTTCTTT.

This clonotype was seen ten or more times. V gene TRBV5-1 combines with J gene TRBJ1-2; weak D call: TRBD1 (6 bases). The CDR3 length is 14 residues. V lost 0 bases to trimming and J lost 5 bases, with 11 bases between them. Germline V lookup: CDR1 SGHRS, CDR2 YFSETQ. The CDR3 region has the DNA TGCGCCAGCAGCTTGGACAGGGCGTCGTATGGCTACACCTTC. It yields the protein CASSLDRASYGYTF.

This clonotype showed up many times. V gene TRBV28 combines with J gene TRBJ2-7; D is unclear. CDR3 length equals 11 residues. Per germline, CDR1 MDHEN and CDR2 SYDVKM. V was clipped by 6 bases and J by 6 bases, with 9 bases between them. Here the CDR3 reads CASSTQVEQYF. In nucleotides, the CDR3 is TGTGCCAGCAGCACCCAGGTCGAGCAGTACTTC.